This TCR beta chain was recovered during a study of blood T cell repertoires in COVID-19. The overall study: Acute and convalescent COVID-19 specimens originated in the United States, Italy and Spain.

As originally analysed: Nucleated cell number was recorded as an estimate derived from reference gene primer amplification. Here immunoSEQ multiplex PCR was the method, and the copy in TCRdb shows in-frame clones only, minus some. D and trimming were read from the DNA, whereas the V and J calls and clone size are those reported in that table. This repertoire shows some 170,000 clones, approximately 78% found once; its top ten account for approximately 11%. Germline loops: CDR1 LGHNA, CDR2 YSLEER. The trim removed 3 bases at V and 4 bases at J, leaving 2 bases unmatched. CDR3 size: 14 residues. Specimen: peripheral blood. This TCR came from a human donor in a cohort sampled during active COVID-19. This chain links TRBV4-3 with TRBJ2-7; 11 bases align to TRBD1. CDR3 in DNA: TGCGCCAGCAGCCACGGACAGGGGGCTTACGAGCAGTACTTC. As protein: CASSHGQGAYEQYF.